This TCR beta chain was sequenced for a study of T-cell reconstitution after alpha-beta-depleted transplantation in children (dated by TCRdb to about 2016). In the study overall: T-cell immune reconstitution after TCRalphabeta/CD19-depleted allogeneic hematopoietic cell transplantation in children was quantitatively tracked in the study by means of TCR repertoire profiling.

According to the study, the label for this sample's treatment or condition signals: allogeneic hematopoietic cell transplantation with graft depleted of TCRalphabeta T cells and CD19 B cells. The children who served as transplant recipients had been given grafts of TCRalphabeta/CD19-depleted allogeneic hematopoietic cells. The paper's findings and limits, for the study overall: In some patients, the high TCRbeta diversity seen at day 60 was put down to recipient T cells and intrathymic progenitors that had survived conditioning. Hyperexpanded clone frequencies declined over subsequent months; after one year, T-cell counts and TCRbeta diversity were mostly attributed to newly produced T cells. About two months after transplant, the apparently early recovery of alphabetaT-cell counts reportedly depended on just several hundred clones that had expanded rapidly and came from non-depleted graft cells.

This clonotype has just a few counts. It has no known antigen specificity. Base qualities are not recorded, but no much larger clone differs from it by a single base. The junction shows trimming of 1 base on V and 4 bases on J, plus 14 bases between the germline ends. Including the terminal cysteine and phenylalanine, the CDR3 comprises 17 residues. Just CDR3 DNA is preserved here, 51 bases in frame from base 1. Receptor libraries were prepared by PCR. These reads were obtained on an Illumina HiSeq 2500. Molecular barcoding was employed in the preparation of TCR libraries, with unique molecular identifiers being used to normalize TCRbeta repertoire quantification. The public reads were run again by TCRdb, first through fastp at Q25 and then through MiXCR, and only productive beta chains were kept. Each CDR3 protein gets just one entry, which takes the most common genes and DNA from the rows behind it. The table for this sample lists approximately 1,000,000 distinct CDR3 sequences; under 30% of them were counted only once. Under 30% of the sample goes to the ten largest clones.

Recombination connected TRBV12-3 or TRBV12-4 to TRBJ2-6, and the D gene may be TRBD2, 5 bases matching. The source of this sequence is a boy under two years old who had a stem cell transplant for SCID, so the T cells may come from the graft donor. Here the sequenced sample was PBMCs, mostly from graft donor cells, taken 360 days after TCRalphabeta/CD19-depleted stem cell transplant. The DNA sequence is TGTGCCAGCAGTTTAGATCGGGGTGGGGTCGGGGCCAACGTCCTGACTTTC. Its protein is CASSLDRGGVGANVLTF.